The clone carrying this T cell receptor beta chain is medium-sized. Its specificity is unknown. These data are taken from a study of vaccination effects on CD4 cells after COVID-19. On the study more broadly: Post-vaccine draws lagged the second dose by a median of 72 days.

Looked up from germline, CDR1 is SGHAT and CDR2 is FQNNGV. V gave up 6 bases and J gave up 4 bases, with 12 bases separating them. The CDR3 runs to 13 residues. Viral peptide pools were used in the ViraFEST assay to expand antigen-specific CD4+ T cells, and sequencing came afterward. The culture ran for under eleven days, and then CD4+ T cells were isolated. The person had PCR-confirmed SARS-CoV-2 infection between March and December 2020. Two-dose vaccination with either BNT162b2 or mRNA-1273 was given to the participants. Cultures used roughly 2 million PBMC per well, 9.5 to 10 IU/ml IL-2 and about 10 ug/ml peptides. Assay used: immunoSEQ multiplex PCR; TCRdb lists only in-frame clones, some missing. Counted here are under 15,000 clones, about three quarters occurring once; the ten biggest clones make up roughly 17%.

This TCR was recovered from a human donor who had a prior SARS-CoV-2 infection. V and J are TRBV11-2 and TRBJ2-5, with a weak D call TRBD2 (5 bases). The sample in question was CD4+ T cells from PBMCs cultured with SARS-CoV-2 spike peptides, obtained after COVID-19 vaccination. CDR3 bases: TGTGCCAGCAGGAACCGGGGTCCAGAGACCCAGTACTTC. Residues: CASRNRGPETQYF.